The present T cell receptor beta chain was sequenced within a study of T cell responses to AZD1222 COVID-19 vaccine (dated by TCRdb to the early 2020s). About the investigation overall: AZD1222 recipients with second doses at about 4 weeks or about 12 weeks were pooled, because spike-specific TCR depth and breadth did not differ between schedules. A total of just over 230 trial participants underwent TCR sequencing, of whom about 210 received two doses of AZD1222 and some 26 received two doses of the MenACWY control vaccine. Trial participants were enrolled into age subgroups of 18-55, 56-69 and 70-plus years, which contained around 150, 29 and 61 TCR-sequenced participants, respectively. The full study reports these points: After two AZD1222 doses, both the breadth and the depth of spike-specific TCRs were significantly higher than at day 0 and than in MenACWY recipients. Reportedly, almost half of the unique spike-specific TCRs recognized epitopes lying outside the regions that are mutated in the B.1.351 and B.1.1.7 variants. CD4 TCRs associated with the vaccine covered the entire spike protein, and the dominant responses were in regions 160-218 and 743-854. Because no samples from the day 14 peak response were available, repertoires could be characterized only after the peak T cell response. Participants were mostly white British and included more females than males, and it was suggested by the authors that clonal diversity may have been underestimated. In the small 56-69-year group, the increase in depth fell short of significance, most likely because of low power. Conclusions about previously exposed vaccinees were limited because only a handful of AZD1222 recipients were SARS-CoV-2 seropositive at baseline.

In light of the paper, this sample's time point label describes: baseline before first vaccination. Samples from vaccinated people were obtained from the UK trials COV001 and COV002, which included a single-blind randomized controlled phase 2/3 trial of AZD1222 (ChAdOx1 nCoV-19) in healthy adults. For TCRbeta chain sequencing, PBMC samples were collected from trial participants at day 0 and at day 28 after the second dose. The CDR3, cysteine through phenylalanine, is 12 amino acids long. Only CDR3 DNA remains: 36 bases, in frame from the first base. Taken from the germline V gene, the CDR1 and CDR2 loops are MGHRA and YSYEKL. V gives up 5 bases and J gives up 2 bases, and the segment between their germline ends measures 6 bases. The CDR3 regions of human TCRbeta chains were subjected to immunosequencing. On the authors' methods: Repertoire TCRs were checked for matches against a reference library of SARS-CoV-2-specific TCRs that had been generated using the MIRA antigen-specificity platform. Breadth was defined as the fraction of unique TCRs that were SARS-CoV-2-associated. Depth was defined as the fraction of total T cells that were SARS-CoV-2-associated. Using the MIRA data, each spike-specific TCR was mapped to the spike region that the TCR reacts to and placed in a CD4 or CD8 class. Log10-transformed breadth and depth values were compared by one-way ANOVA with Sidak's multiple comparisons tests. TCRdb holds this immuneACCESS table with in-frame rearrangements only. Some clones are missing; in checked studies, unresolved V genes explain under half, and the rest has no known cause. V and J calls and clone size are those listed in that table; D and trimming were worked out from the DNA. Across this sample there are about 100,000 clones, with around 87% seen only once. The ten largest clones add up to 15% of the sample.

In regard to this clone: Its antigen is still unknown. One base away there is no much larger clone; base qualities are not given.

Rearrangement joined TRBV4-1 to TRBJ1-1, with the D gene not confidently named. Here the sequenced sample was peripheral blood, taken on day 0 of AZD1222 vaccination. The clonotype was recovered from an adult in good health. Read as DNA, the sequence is TGCGCCAGCAGCTACTATAACACTGAAGCTTTCTTT. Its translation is CASSYYNTEAFF.